Shown below are 16 T cell receptor beta chains from a single sample sequenced in a study of blood T cell repertoires in COVID-19. Profiled with immunoSEQ multiplex PCR; TCRdb holds only in-frame clones, not every one. The table lists around 99,000 clones, more than 65% of them singletons, with 18% in the top ten. The sequenced sample was peripheral blood. The source of these receptors is a woman older than 75 with active or convalescent COVID-19.

This chain links TRBV6-1 with TRBJ2-1; D possibly corresponds to TRBD2 (6 bases). Germline V gene data show CDR1 as MNHNS and CDR2 as SASEGT. V lost 3 bases to trimming and J lost 7 bases, with 16 bases between them. This CDR3 contains 15 residues. Here the CDR3 DNA reads TGTGCCAGCAGTGACCGAGCGGGCGTGGGGAATGAGCAGTTCTTC. This gives the protein CASSDRAGVGNEQFF.

This clone showed up just a few times. CDR3 sequence: CATSLDGGNNEQFF. The CDR3 DNA sequence: TGTGCCACCAGCCTGGACGGGGGGAACAATGAGCAGTTCTTC. This chain links TRBV15 with TRBJ2-1; 7 positions agree with TRBD2. J lost 5 bases, V lost 5 bases, and 6 bases had no gene match. Germline assignment: CDR1 LNHNV and CDR2 YYDKDF (reference sequence). This CDR3 has 14 amino acids.

V and J are TRBV9 and TRBJ2-5; D is perhaps TRBD2 (6 bases). The germline CDR1 and CDR2 sequences are SGDLS and YYNGEE. V dropped 7 bases and J dropped 5 bases, with 15 bases sitting between them. The CDR3 extends over 13 amino acids. The CDR3 coding sequence is TGTGCCAGCGGGAAGGAGGGGCCGGAGACCCAGTACTTC. This codes for CASGKEGPETQYF.

In its sample, this clone was seen a few times. This chain connects TRBV6-5 to TRBJ1-2; no reliable D call. V shed 2 bases and J shed 2 bases, with 9 bases lying between them. This CDR3 region has 14 residues. CDR1 and CDR2 from the germline V gene are MNHEY and SVGAGI. CDR3 loop: CASSYRTGNYGYTF. DNA of the CDR3: TGTGCCAGCAGTTACCGCACGGGAAACTATGGCTACACCTTC.

J is TRBJ2-5 and V is TRBV19, with 9 bases fitting TRBD1. With 9 bases clipped from V and 5 bases from J, the junction kept 16 bases outside the gene matches. The CDR3 has 16 amino acids. The germline gives CDR1 LNHDA, CDR2 SQIVND (reference sequence). CDR3 sequence: CASASRRTGEGETQYF. The CDR3, as DNA: TGTGCCAGCGCGAGCCGAAGGACAGGGGAGGGGGAGACCCAGTACTTC.

The chain links TRBV7-9 to TRBJ2-2, with no clear D. This CDR3 has 12 residues. From germline, CDR1 is SEHNR and CDR2 FQNEAQ (reference sequence). V was pared by 5 bases and J by 8 bases, with 9 bases between. The CDR3 is CASSRPRGELFF. The CDR3 bases are TGTGCCAGCAGCCGCCCGCGGGGGGAGCTGTTTTTT. The full variable domain, with the rest looked up from reference TRBV7-9 and TRBJ2-2, is DTGVSQNPRHKITKRGQNVTFRCDPISEHNRLYWYRQTLGQGPEFLTYFQNEAQLEKSRLLSDRFSAERPKGSFSTLEIQRTEQGDSAMYLCASSRPRGELFFGEGSRLTVL.

The chain recombines TRBV6-2 or TRBV6-3 with TRBJ1-6; 7 nucleotides align to TRBD1. J lost 7 bases, V lost 2 bases, and 5 bases had no gene match. The germline V gene has CDR1 MNHEY and CDR2 SVGEGT. The CDR3 is made up of 15 amino acids. The CDR3 spells CASSYPGQRNSPLHF. CDR3 in DNA: TGTGCCAGCAGTTACCCGGGACAGAGAAATTCACCCCTCCACTTT.

The chain carries TRBV7-2 and TRBJ2-2; TRBD1 aligns across 9 bases. The CDR3 consists of 15 residues. Germline loops: CDR1 SGHTA, CDR2 FQGNSA. V lost 5 bases to trimming and J lost 3 bases; unmatched junction nucleotides: 4. CDR3 in DNA: TGTGCCAGCAGCCGGGACAGGGTGGACACCGGGGAGCTGTTTTTT. This translates into CASSRDRVDTGELFF. The full variable domain, completed using reference TRBV7-2 and TRBJ2-2, is GAGVSQSPSNKVTEKGKDVELRCDPISGHTALYWYRQSLGQGLEFLIYFQGNSAPDKSGLPSDRFSAERTGGSVSTLTIQRTQQEDSAVYLCASSRDRVDTGELFFGEGSRLTVL.

Only a few counts were recorded for this clone. V is TRBV4-2 and J is TRBJ1-6; possible D gene TRBD1, 6 bases. The CDR3 sequence is 15 residues long. Germline V lookup: CDR1 LGHNA, CDR2 YNFKEQ. Trimming removed 2 bases at V and 8 bases at J, with 13 bases between. The CDR3 reads CASSQNTGMDSPLHF. Here the CDR3 DNA reads TGTGCCAGCAGCCAAAATACAGGGATGGATTCACCCCTCCACTTT.

This chain joins TRBV3-1 (or the pseudogene TRBV3-2) and TRBJ1-3; TRBD1 is a possible D gene (5 bases). Trimming stripped 5 bases from V and 2 bases from J, with 13 bases between. CDR3 length: 15 amino acids. Germline values: CDR1 LGHDT, CDR2 YNNKEL (reference sequence). DNA of the CDR3: TGTGCCAGCAGCGGCGGGGGGGTTACTGGAAACACCATATATTTT. It specifies CASSGGGVTGNTIYF.

The rearrangement uses TRBV5-6 and TRBJ2-5; 7 positions agree with TRBD2. The length of the CDR3 is 12 residues. V lost 0 bases, J lost 7 bases, and 0 bases stayed unmatched. Germline assignment: CDR1 SGHDT and CDR2 YYEEEE. CDR3 amino acids: CASSLASGTQYF. CDR3 DNA: TGTGCCAGCAGCTTGGCTAGCGGGACCCAGTACTTC.

The chain joins TRBV7-9 to TRBJ2-7, with TRBD2 as a possible D gene (5 bases). Trimming left V 0 bases short and J 2 bases short, with 11 bases between. Germline values: CDR1 SEHNR, CDR2 FQNEAQ (reference sequence). This CDR3 has 15 residues. The CDR3 DNA reads TGTGCCAGCAGCTTAGCCGGGATTGCCACCTACGAGCAGTACTTC. Protein product: CASSLAGIATYEQYF. The variable domain in full, with the rest retrieved from reference TRBV7-9 and TRBJ2-7, is DTGVSQNPRHKITKRGQNVTFRCDPISEHNRLYWYRQTLGQGPEFLTYFQNEAQLEKSRLLSDRFSAERPKGSFSTLEIQRTEQGDSAMYLCASSLAGIATYEQYFGPGTRLTVT.

The chain is built from TRBV5-1 and TRBJ1-1, with 8 nucleotides matching TRBD1. The J segment lost 1 base and the V segment lost 1 base, leaving 3 bases of the junction unmatched. Germline V gene data show CDR1 as SGHRS and CDR2 as YFSETQ. The CDR3 is 15 amino acids. The DNA of the CDR3 is TGCGCCAGCAGCTTGAGGACAGGGTCGAACACTGAAGCTTTCTTT. It specifies CASSLRTGSNTEAFF.

This clone was found a few times. The rearrangement uses TRBV11-3 and TRBJ1-1; D call uncertain. The CDR3 spans 13 residues. Germline-derived CDR1 and CDR2 are SGHNT and YENEEA. V was cut by 3 bases and J by 1 base, with 6 bases left in between. The CDR3 DNA reads as TGTGCCAGCAGCTTTTCAGGGAACACTGAAGCTTTCTTT. Residues: CASSFSGNTEAFF. Supplemented by reference TRBV11-3 and TRBJ1-1, the full variable domain reads EAGVVQSPRYKIIEKKQPVAFWCNPISGHNTLYWYLQNLGQGPELLIRYENEEAVDDSQLPKDRFSAERLKGVDSTLKIQPAELGDSAVYLCASSFSGNTEAFFGQGTRLTVV.

In its sample, this clone was seen once. At the DNA level, this CDR3 is encoded by other sequences in the same sample as well. This rearrangement joins TRBV2 to TRBJ2-7; a weak D match, TRBD1 (5 bases). Trimming shortened V by 3 bases and J by 1 base, and 10 bases separated the two germline ends. CDR1 is SNHLY, CDR2 FYNNEI, per germline. The CDR3 length is 14 residues. The CDR3 nucleotides read TGTGCCAGCAGTGAGCAGGGCACTTCCTACGAGCAGTACTTC. Translation: CASSEQGTSYEQYF.

The chain links TRBV30 to TRBJ2-7, with D perhaps TRBD1 (5 bases). The germline V and J ends were trimmed by 5 bases and 2 bases, with 10 bases remaining between them. Looked up from germline, CDR1 is GTSNPN and CDR2 is SVGIG (reference sequence). The CDR3 has 12 amino acids. The CDR3 DNA follows: TGTGCCTGGGGGGCTCAGACCTACGAGCAGTACTTC. Its protein product is CAWGAQTYEQYF.